The clone carrying this TCR beta chain was seen at least ten times. The antigen remains unidentified. A second about 7 to 11 cycle PCR used barcoded and J-beta primers. MiXCR, applied by TCRdb to the 5' RACE reads, yields one record per CDR3 protein. Counted here are some 1.6 million distinct CDR3 sequences, roughly 30% occurring once; the ten biggest clones make up 10% to 12%. Caucasian individuals from Russia who were healthy and aged about 6 to 95 acted as donors. Total RNA amounts of at least 6 micrograms were extracted per sample. This sample stems from a study of blood T cells in healthy people across ages. Study-level points and caveats: Calculation of diversity from one million T cells yielded estimates considered to be underestimates.

Deletions cut 1 base from V and 2 bases from J, with 6 bases between. The CDR3 has 14 residues. In germline, CDR1 is LGHDT, CDR2 YNNKEL (reference sequence). Sequencing input: blood. The source of this sequence is a woman aged 25 to 39 in good health. The chain carries TRBV3-1 and TRBJ2-1; D is unclear. The CDR3 DNA sequence: TGTGCCAGCAGCCAAGGACTTCCCTACAATGAGCAGTTCTTC. Translated, it gives CASSQGLPYNEQFF.